Listed here are 7 T cell receptor beta chains from one sample, sequenced in a study of regulatory dendritic cells for organ transplantation. Method: immunoSEQ multiplex PCR; TCRdb's copy keeps in-frame clones and lacks some. The data contain under 40,000 clones, around nine tenths of them singletons. Sequencing was carried out using naive CD8+ T cells from blood. Subset specified: CD45RA+ naive T cells. The receptors derive from a human donor in good health.

This chain links TRBV9 with TRBJ2-2; 7 bases are a match to TRBD1. The CDR3 has 17 amino acids. V shed 0 bases and J 0 bases; nucleotides not matched to a gene: 5. Germline V CDR1 and CDR2: SGDLS, YYNGEE. The CDR3 is CASSVALTGSNTGELFF. The DNA of the CDR3 is TGTGCCAGCAGCGTAGCACTGACAGGGTCGAACACCGGGGAGCTGTTTTTT.

The CDR3: CASSEYQGNEQYF. The CDR3 DNA reads TGTGCCAGCAGTGAATATCAGGGGAACGAGCAGTACTTC. J is TRBJ2-7 and V is TRBV6-5; tentatively, D is TRBD1 (6 bases). The CDR3 is 13 residues long. Germline V gene lookup returns CDR1 MNHEY and CDR2 SVGAGI. V lost 5 bases, J lost 5 bases, and 13 bases lay in between.

The chain employs TRBV28 and TRBJ1-1; 7 positions agree with TRBD1. V was pared by 6 bases and J by 0 bases, with 7 bases of the junction left unmatched. The CDR3 spans 15 residues. Germline values: CDR1 MDHEN, CDR2 SYDVKM. The CDR3 here is CASSTGVRMNTEAFF. CDR3 DNA sequence: TGTGCCAGCAGCACAGGGGTAAGAATGAACACTGAAGCTTTCTTT.

The rearrangement joins TRBV7-6 to TRBJ2-3, with D maybe TRBD2 (5 bases). Trimming stripped 1 base from V and 3 bases from J, with 5 bases between. Germline V gives CDR1 SGHVS, CDR2 FNYEAQ. The CDR3 has 13 amino acids. CDR3 sequence (DNA): TGTGCCAGCAGCTTAGGGGAGACAGATACGCAGTATTTT. Its translation: CASSLGETDTQYF.

This clone has just a few counts. This chain uses TRBV7-9 with TRBJ1-4; no clear D. CDR3 length: 14 amino acids. The V gene's germline CDR1 is SEHNR and CDR2 FQNEAQ (reference sequence). V was clipped by 11 bases and J by 0 bases, with 13 bases between them. CDR3 bases: TGTGCCGTACGAAAGGATACAACTAATGAAAAACTGTTTTTT. This gives the protein CAVRKDTTNEKLFF.

The rearrangement joins TRBV7-3 to TRBJ2-5, with TRBD2 as a possible D gene (5 bases). The germline gives CDR1 SGHTA, CDR2 FQGTGA. The V end lost 7 bases, the J end lost 4 bases, and 19 bases lay between the germline ends. This CDR3 spans 15 amino acids. The CDR3 DNA sequence: TGTGCCAGCAACACGATCTTTGGGGAGAGAGAGACCCAGTACTTC. As protein: CASNTIFGERETQYF.

The chain links TRBV4-3 to TRBJ2-5; no definite D call. V gave up 0 bases and J gave up 3 bases, with 5 bases separating them. CDR1 and CDR2 (germline): LGHNA, YSLEER. The CDR3 has 13 amino acids. The CDR3: CASSQDSEETQYF. Here the CDR3 DNA reads TGCGCCAGCAGCCAAGATTCGGAAGAGACCCAGTACTTC.